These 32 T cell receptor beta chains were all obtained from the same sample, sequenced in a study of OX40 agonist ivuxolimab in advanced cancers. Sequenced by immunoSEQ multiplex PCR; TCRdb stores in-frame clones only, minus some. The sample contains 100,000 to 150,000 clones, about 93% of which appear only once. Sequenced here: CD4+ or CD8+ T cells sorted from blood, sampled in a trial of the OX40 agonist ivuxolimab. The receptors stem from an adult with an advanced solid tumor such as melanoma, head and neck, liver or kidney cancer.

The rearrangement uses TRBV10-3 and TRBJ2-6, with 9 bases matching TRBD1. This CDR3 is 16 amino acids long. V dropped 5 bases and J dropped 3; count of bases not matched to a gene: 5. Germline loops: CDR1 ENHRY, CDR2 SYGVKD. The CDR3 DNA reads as TGTGCCATCAGTCCCACAGGGGGCGGTGGGGCCAACGTCCTGACTTTC. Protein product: CAISPTGGGGANVLTF.

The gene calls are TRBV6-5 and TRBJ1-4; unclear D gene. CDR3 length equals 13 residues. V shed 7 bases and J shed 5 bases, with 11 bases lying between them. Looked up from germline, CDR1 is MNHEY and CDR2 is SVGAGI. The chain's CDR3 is CASTHGINEKLFF. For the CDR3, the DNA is TGTGCCAGCACCCACGGGATCAATGAAAAACTGTTTTTT.

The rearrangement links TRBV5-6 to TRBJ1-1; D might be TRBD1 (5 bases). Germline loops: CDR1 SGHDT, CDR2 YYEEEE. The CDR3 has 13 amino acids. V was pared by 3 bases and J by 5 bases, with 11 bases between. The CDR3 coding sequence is TGTGCCAGCAGCTCCCAGGGATGGACTGAAGCTTTCTTT. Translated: CASSSQGWTEAFF.

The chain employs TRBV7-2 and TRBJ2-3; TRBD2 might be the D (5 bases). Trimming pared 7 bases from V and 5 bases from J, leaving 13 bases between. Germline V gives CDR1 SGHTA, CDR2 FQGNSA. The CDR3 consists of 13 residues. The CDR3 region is CASNLRVGDTQYF. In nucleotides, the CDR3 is TGTGCCAGCAATTTGCGGGTGGGAGATACGCAGTATTTT.

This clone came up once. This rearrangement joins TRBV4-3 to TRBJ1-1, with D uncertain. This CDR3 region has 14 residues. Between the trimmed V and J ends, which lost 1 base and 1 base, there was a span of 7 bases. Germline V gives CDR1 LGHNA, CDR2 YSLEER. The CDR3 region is CASSQGRENTEAFF. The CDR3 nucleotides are TGCGCCAGCAGCCAAGGACGGGAGAACACTGAAGCTTTCTTT.

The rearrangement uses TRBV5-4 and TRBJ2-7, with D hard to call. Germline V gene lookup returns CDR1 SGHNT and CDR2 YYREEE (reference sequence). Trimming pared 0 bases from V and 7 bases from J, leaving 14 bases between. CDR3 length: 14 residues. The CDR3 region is CASSLESALGEQYF. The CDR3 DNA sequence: TGTGCCAGCAGCTTGGAGTCTGCCTTAGGGGAGCAGTACTTC.

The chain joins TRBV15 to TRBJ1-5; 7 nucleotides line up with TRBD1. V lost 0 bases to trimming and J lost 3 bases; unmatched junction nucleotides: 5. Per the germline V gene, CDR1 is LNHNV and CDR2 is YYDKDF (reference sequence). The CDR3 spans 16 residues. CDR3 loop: CATSREGRGFNQPQHF. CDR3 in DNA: TGTGCCACCAGCAGAGAAGGCAGGGGGTTCAATCAGCCCCAGCATTTT.

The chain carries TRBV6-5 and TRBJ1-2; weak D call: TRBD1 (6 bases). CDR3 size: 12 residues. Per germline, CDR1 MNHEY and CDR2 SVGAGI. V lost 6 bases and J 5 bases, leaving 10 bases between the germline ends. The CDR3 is CASRRGVYGYTF. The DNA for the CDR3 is TGTGCCAGCAGGAGGGGGGTTTATGGCTACACCTTC.

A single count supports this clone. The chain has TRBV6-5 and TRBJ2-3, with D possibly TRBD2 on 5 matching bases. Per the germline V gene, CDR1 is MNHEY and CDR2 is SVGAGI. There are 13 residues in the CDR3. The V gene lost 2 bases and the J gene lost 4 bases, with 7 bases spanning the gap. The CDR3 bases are TGTGCCAGCAGTTACCCGCGGGCAGATACGCAGTATTTT. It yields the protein CASSYPRADTQYF.

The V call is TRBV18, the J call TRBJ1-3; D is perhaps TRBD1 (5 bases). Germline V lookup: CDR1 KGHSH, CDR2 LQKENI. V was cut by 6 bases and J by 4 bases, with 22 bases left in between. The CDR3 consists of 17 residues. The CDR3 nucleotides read TGTGCCAGCTCCCCATACGGGGGAAAATTATCCGGAAACACCATATATTTT. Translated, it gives CASSPYGGKLSGNTIYF. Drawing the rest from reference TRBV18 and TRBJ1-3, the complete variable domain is NAGVMQNPRHLVRRRGQEARLRCSPMKGHSHVYWYRQLPEEGLKFMVYLQKENIIDESGMPKERFSAEFPKEGPSILRIQQVVRGDSAAYFCASSPYGGKLSGNTIYFGEGSWLTVV.

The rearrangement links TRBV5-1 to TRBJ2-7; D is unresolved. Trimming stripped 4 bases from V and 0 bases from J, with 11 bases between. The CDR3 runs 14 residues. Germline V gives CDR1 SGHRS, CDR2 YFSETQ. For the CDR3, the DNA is TGCGCCAGCAGCCTGGACCTTTCCTCCTACGAGCAGTACTTC. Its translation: CASSLDLSSYEQYF.

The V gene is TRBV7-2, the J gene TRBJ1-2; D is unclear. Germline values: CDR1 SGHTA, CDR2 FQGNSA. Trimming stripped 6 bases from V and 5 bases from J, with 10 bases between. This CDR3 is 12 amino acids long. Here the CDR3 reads CASSSDLYGYTF. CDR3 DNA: TGTGCCAGCAGTTCTGACCTTTATGGCTACACCTTC.

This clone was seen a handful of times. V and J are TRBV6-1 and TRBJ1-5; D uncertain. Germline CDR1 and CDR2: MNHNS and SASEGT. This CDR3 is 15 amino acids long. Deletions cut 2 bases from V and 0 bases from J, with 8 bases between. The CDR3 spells CASSELGFSNQPQHF. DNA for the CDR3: TGTGCCAGCAGTGAATTGGGGTTTAGCAATCAGCCCCAGCATTTT.

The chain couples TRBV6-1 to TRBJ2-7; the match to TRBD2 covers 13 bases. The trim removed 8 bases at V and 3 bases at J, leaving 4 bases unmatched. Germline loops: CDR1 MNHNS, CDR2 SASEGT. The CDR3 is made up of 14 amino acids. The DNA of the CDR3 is TGTGCCAGCTCGGGGACTAGCGGGGTCTACGAGCAGTACTTC. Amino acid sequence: CASSGTSGVYEQYF.

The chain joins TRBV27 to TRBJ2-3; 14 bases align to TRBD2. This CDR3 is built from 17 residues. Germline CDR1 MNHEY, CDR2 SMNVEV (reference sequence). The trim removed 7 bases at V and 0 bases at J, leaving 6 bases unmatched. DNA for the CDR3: TGTGCCAGCAAATTTAGGACTAGCGGGGGGAGCACAGATACGCAGTATTTT. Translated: CASKFRTSGGSTDTQYF.

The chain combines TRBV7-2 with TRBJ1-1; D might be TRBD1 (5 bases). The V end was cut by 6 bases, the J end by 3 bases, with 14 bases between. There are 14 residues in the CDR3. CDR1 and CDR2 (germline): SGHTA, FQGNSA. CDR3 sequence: CASRGHRSYTEAFF. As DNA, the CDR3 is TGTGCCAGCAGGGGGCACAGGTCGTACACTGAAGCTTTCTTT.

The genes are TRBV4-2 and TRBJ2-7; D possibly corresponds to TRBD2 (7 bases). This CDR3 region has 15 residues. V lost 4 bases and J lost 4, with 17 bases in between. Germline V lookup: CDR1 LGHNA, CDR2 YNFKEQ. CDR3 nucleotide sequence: TGTGCCAGCAGCCCCGACGGCGGGGGCCATTACGAGCAGTACTTC. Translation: CASSPDGGGHYEQYF.

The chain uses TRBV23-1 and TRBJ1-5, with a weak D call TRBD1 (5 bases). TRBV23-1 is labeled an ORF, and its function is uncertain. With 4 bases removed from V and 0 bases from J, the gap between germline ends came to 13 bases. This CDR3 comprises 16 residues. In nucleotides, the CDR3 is TGCGCCAGCAGTCGAGGGGTGCCTTATAGCAATCAGCCCCAGCATTTT. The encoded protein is CASSRGVPYSNQPQHF.

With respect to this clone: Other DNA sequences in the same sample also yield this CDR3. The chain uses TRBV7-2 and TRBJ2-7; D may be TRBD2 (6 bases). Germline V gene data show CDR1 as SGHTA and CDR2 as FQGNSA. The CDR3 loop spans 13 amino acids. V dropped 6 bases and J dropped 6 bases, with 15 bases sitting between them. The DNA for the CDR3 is TGTGCCAGCAGGACGGGGCGGGGTTCCGAGCAGTACTTC. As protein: CASRTGRGSEQYF.

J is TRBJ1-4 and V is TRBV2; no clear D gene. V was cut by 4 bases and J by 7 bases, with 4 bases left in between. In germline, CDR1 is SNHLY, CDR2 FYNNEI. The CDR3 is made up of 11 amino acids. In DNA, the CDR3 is TGTGCCAGCAGTGGGGGTGAAAAACTGTTTTTT. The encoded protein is CASSGGEKLFF.

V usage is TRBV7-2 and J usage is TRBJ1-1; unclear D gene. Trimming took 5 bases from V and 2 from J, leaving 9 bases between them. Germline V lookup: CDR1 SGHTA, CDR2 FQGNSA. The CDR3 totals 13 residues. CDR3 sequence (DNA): TGTGCCAGCAGCCCTCCCCACAACACTGAAGCTTTCTTT. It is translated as CASSPPHNTEAFF.

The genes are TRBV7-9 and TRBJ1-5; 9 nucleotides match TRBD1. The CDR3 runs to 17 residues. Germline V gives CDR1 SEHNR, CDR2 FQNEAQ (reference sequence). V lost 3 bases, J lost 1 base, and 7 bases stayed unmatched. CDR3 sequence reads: CASSFPGTGQSNQPQHF. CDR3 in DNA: TGTGCCAGCAGCTTCCCCGGGACAGGGCAGAGCAATCAGCCCCAGCATTTT.

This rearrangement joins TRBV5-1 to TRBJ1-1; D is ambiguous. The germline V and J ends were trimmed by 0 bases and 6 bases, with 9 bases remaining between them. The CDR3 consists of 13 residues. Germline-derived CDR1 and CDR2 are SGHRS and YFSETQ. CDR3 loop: CASSLGKDAEAFF. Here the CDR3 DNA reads TGCGCCAGCAGCTTGGGGAAGGACGCTGAAGCTTTCTTT. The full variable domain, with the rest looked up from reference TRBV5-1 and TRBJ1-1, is KAGVTQTPRYLIKTRGQQVTLSCSPISGHRSVSWYQQTPGQGLQFLFEYFSETQRNKGNFPGRFSGRQFSNSRSEMNVSTLELGDSALYLCASSLGKDAEAFFGQGTRLTVV.

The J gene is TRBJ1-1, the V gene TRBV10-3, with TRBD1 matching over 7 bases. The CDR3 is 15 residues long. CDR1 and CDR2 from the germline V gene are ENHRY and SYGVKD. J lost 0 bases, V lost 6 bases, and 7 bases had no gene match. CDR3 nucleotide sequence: TGTGCCATCAGGTCGACAGGGCCGATGAACACTGAAGCTTTCTTT. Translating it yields CAIRSTGPMNTEAFF.

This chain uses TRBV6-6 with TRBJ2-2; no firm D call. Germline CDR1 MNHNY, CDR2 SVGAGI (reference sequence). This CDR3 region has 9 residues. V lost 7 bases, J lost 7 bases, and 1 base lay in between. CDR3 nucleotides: TGTGCCAGCAACGGGGAGCTGTTTTTT. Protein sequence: CASNGELFF.

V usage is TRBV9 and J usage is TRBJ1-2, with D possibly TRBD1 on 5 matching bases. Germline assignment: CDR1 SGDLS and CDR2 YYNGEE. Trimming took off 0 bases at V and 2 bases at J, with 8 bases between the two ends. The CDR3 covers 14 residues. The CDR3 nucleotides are TGTGCCAGCAGCGTAGGGGGCACAAACTATGGCTACACCTTC. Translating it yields CASSVGGTNYGYTF.

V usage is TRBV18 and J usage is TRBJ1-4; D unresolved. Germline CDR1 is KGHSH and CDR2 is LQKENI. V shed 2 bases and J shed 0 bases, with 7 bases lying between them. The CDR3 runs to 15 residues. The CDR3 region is CASSPAGTTNEKLFF. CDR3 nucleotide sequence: TGTGCCAGCTCACCAGCCGGGACAACTAATGAAAAACTGTTTTTT.

CDR3: CASSPSYQETQYF. For the CDR3, the DNA is TGTGCCAGCTCACCATCGTACCAAGAGACCCAGTACTTC. The chain uses TRBV18 and TRBJ2-5, with unresolved D. The CDR3 runs to 13 residues. Trimming took off 2 bases at V and 0 bases at J, with 4 bases between the two ends. Looked up from germline, CDR1 is KGHSH and CDR2 is LQKENI.

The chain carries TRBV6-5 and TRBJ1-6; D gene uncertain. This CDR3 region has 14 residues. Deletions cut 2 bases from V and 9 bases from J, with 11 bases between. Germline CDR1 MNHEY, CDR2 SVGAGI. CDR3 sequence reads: CASSYNRASSPLHF. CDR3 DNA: TGTGCCAGCAGTTACAATAGGGCCAGTTCACCCCTCCACTTT.

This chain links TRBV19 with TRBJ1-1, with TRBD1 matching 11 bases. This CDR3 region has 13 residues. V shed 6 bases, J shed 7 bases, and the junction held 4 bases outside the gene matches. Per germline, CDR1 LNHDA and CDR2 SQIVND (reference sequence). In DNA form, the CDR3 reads TGTGCCAGTAGGGGACAGGGGGAAGGTGAAGCTTTCTTT. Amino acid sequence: CASRGQGEGEAFF.

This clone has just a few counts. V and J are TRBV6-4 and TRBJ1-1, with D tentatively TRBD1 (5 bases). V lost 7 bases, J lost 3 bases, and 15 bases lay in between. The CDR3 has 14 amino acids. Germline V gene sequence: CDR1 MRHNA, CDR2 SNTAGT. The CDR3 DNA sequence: TGTGCCAGCACTCCCGTCCCGGGGGACACTGAAGCTTTCTTT. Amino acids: CASTPVPGDTEAFF.

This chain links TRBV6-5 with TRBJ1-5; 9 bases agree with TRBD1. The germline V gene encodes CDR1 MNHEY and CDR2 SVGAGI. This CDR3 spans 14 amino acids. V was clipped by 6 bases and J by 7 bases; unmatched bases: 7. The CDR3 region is CASRPQGAEQPQHF. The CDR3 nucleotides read TGTGCCAGCAGGCCACAGGGGGCTGAGCAGCCCCAGCATTTT.